Presented here are 3 T cell receptor beta chains from one specimen sequenced in a study of low-dose radiotherapy and immunotherapy resistance in tumors. With TRAV- and TRBV-specific primers, first-strand cDNA was made, covering the alpha and beta chains. TCRs underwent 15 to 20 PCR cycles of amplification with a constant-region primer and V-primer adapter. TCRdb redid the calling of the reads with MiXCR, one entry per CDR3 protein. The profile covers about 17,000 distinct CDR3 sequences, with 70% appearing a single time and under 6.5% taken by the ten largest. These receptor sequences come from a human donor with advanced metastatic prostate, ovarian, gallbladder or colorectal cancer (not recorded which). This table probably holds off-target reads from a library built for another chain.

This clonotype has a handful of counts. V and J are TRBV11-2 and TRBJ1-2, with TRBD1 identical over 9 bases. The CDR3 loop spans 16 amino acids. V lost 1 base, J lost 1 base, and 4 bases stayed unmatched. CDR1 and CDR2 from the germline V gene are SGHAT and FQNNGV. CDR3 loop: CASSLGPGQGNYGYTF. CDR3 DNA: TGTGCCAGCAGCTTAGGCCCGGGACAGGGTAACTATGGCTACACCTTC.

This clonotype was detected once. V is TRBV27 and J is TRBJ2-2; tentative D call: TRBD2 (5 bases). Germline CDR1 MNHEY, CDR2 SMNVEV (reference sequence). Between the trimmed V and J ends, which lost 3 bases and 7 bases, there was a span of 9 bases. The CDR3 consists of 13 residues. The CDR3 bases are TGTGCCAGCAGTTTCGCTAGCCGCGGGGAGCTGTTTTTT. It translates to CASSFASRGELFF.

The chain combines TRBV2 with TRBJ2-3, with D unresolved. CDR3 length equals 13 residues. V was pared by 4 bases and J by 1 base, with 6 bases between. CDR1 and CDR2 from the germline V gene are SNHLY and FYNNEI. Here the CDR3 reads CASSVARTDTQYF. The CDR3 coding sequence is TGTGCCAGCAGTGTGGCGCGCACAGATACGCAGTATTTT.